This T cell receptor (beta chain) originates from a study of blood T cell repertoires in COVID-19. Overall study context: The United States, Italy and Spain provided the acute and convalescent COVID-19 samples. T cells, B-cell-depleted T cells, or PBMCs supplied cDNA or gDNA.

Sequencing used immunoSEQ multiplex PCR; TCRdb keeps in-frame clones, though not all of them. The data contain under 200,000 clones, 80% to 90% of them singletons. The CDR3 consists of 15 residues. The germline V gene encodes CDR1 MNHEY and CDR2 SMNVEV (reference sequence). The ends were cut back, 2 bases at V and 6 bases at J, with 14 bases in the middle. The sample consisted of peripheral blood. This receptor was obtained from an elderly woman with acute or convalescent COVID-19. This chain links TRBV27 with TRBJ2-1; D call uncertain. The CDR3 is CASSLRRQLFNEQFF. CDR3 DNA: TGTGCCAGCAGTTTAAGGCGGCAGCTATTCAATGAGCAGTTCTTC.